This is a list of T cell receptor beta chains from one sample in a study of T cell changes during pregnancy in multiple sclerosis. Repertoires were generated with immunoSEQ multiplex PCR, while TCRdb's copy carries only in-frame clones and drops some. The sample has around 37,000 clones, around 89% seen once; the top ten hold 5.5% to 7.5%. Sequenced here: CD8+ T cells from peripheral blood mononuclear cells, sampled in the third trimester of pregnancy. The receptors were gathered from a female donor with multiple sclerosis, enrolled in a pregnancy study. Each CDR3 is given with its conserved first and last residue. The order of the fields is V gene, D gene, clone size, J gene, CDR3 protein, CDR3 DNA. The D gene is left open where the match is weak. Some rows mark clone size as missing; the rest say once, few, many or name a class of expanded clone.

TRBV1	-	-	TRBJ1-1	CTSTRLRMNTEAFF	TGCACCAGCACCAGACTCCGCATGAACACTGAAGCTTTCTTT
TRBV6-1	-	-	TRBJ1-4	CASSARETTNEKLFF	TGTGCCAGCAGTGCCCGGGAGACAACTAATGAAAAACTGTTTTTT
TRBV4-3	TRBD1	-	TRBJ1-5	CASSYDRGSNQPQHF	TGCGCCAGCAGCTATGACAGGGGAAGCAATCAGCCCCAGCATTTT
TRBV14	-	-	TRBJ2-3	CASSQPYRADTQYF	TGTGCCAGCAGCCAACCCTACAGGGCAGATACGCAGTATTTT
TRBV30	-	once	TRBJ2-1	CAWSVDPSAFNEQFF	TGTGCCTGGAGTGTAGACCCTAGCGCCTTCAATGAGCAGTTCTTC
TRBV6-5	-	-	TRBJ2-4	CASSQGQAKNIQYF	TGTGCCAGCAGCCAGGGACAAGCCAAAAACATTCAGTACTTC
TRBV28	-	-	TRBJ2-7	CASSLVGAAYEQYF	TGTGCCAGCAGTTTGGTAGGGGCGGCCTACGAGCAGTACTTC
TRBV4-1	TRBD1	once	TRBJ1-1	CASSQDSGTGLTEAFF	TGCGCCAGCAGCCAAGATTCCGGGACAGGGCTCACTGAAGCTTTCTTT
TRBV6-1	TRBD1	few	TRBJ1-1	CAISEGTGDSEAFF	TGTGCCATCAGTGAGGGGACAGGGGACTCTGAAGCTTTCTTT
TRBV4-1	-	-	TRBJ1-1	CASSQRTLGTEAFF	TGCGCCAGCAGCCAGAGGACACTCGGGACTGAAGCTTTCTTT
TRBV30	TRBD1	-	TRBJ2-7	CAWSVLPRDRQYF	TGTGCCTGGAGTGTCCTACCCAGGGACAGGCAGTACTTC
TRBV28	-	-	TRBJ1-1	CASSTGPTEAFF	TGTGCCAGCAGTACAGGTCCCACTGAAGCTTTCTTT
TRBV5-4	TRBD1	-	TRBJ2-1	CASSTAGTGSRLEQFF	TGTGCCAGCAGTACCGCCGGGACAGGATCCCGTTTGGAGCAGTTCTTC
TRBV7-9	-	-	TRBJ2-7	CASSAGGEQYF	TGTGCCAGCAGCGCCGGAGGCGAGCAGTACTTC
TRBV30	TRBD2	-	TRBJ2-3	CACATGGAADTQYF	TGTGCCTGCGCTACCGGGGGGGCAGCAGATACGCAGTATTTT
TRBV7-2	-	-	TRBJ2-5	CASSSRGVGKETQYF	TGTGCCAGCAGCTCCAGGGGTGTGGGCAAAGAGACCCAGTACTTC
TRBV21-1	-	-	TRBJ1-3	CASRQGNSGNTIYF	TGTGCCAGCAGACAGGGCAACTCTGGAAACACCATATATTTT
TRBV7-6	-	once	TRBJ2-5	CASSFYRETQYF	TGTGCCAGCAGCTTCTACCGGGAGACCCAGTACTTC
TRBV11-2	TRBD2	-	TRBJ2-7	CASSLGTSGAYEQYF	TGTGCCAGCAGCTTAGGGACTAGCGGGGCGTACGAGCAGTACTTC
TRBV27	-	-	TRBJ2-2	CASSLLRRTGELFF	TGTGCCAGCAGTCTTCTCCGGCGGACCGGGGAGCTGTTTTTT
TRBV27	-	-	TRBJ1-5	CASSLVTGNGQPQHF	TGTGCCAGCAGTTTAGTTACAGGGAACGGTCAGCCCCAGCATTTT
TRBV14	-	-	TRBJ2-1	CASSQVSAAGGEQFF	TGTGCCAGCAGCCAAGTTTCGGCCGCCGGAGGGGAGCAGTTCTTC
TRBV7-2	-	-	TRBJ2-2	CASSLYPRHQEQNTGELFF	TGTGCCAGCAGCTTATATCCCAGGCACCAAGAACAAAACACCGGGGAGCTGTTTTTT
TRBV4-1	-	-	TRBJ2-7	CASSHYSGGYSEQYF	TGCGCCAGCAGCCACTACTCAGGGGGGTACAGCGAGCAGTACTTC
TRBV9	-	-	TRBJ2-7	CASSVGAGRTYEQYF	TGTGCCAGCAGCGTAGGTGCAGGCCGAACCTACGAGCAGTACTTC
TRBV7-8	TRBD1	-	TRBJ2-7	CASSLVRTGITGSQYF	TGTGCCAGCAGCTTAGTCCGGACAGGGATTACGGGTTCGCAGTACTTC
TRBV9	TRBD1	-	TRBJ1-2	CASSAQGNYGYTF	TGTGCCAGCAGCGCACAGGGGAACTATGGCTACACCTTC
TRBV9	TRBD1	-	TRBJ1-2	CASSNRDRGRGFQEKHGYTF	TGTGCCAGCAGCAACCGGGACAGGGGGCGAGGATTTCAAGAGAAACATGGCTACACCTTC
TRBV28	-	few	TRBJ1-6	CASSTLQGGDNSPLHF	TGTGCCAGCAGTACGCTCCAGGGAGGGGATAATTCACCCCTCCACTTT
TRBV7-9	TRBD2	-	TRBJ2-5	CASSRGGLKETQYF	TGTGCCAGCAGCCGGGGGGGGCTGAAGGAGACCCAGTACTTC